This T cell receptor (beta chain) was recovered during a study of CD8+ T cells in alopecia areata. Isolated RNA was reverse transcribed into cDNA used as the sequencing template. The table came from immunoSEQ multiplex PCR; TCRdb's copy has only in-frame clones and leaves some out. The sample records some 110,000 clones, roughly 50% being singletons. Note on this clone: Its antigen is not known.

General study results and limits: Higher clonality was seen in lesional scalp than in normal scalp, especially in alopecia totalis/universalis. Only one nonresponder was present, which leaves the link between baseline CD8+ expansion and response uncertain. Tofacitinib significantly brought down scalp clonality and expanded CD8+ clones among top 100.

Sample treatment: oral pan-JAK inhibitor, 5-10 mg twice daily. It was from alopecia areata patients that lesional scalp punch biopsies and peripheral blood were collected. Trimming took 6 bases from V and 5 from J, leaving 17 bases between them. The CDR3 has 15 residues. Germline V gene data show CDR1 as SGHRS and CDR2 as YFSETQ. The genes are TRBV5-1 and TRBJ1-4; D might be TRBD1 (6 bases). The source was CD8+ T cells sorted from blood, collected at week 4, from a patient treated with tofacitinib. This clonotype originated in a human donor with alopecia areata. As DNA, the CDR3 is TGCGCCAGCAACGAAGGACGGGGGCTGAATGAAAAACTGTTTTTT. It encodes CASNEGRGLNEKLFF.